These 19 T cell receptor beta chains originate from one sample sequenced in a study of CD8 T cells in ankylosing spondylitis. Study-wide results and caveats: Seemingly characteristic of ankylosing spondylitis blood was a TCR beta motif consisting of eight highly homologous variants.

TCRdb recomputed calls from the 5' RACE reads with MiXCR, one row per CDR3 protein. Of about 540,000 distinct CDR3 sequences listed, about 13% are singletons. Their cognate antigens are unknown. The material sequenced was blood, either unsorted or a sorted T cell fraction (not recorded which). Receptor source: a male donor with ankylosing spondylitis.

The chain recombines TRBV20-1 with TRBJ2-4; 8 bases match TRBD2. The CDR3 covers 12 residues. Germline CDR1 DFQATT, CDR2 SNEGSKA (reference sequence). J gave up 7 bases and V 7 bases, and 6 bases lay outside the gene matches. The DNA for the CDR3 is TGCAGTGGGGTGGGGACTAGGAACATTCAGTACTTC. Amino acids: CSGVGTRNIQYF.

This clonotype was detected a few times. The chain links TRBV20-1 to TRBJ2-1; no firm D call. The CDR3 has 14 residues. Trimming pared 6 bases from V and 0 bases from J, leaving 12 bases between. The germline gives CDR1 DFQATT, CDR2 SNEGSKA (reference sequence). In DNA, the CDR3 is TGCAGTGCCCAAACCCGGAGCTCCTACAATGAGCAGTTCTTC. Translation gives CSAQTRSSYNEQFF.

This chain connects TRBV6-5 to TRBJ1-2; 7 nucleotides match TRBD1. The J segment lost 6 bases and the V segment lost 5 bases, leaving 3 bases of the junction unmatched. The CDR3 contains 12 residues. CDR1 is MNHEY, CDR2 SVGAGI, per germline. The DNA of the CDR3 is TGTGCCAGCAGTCAGGGGGTGGATGGCTACACCTTC. Residues: CASSQGVDGYTF.

This clonotype was observed many times. The V and J genes are TRBV18 and TRBJ2-1; 12 positions agree with TRBD2. The length of the CDR3 is 16 residues. Germline CDR1 reads KGHSH; CDR2 reads LQKENI. The V gene end was trimmed by 3 bases and the J gene end by 8 bases; junction bases not matched to a gene: 8. The CDR3 loop reads CASSPRTSGAEDEQFF. As DNA, the CDR3 is TGTGCCAGCTCACCTAGGACTAGCGGGGCGGAGGATGAGCAGTTCTTC.

This chain links TRBV24-1 with TRBJ2-3; D not certain. The CDR3 spans 12 residues. Trimming shortened V by 9 bases and J by 6 bases, and 12 bases separated the two germline ends. Germline-derived CDR1 and CDR2 are KGHDR and SFDVKD. The CDR3 nucleotides read TGTGCCACCGCCAAGTCTGCGGATACGCAGTATTTT. This translates into CATAKSADTQYF.

The genes are TRBV2 and TRBJ2-2, with 7 bases that match TRBD1. CDR3 size: 16 residues. V lost 5 bases to trimming and J lost 0 bases; unmatched junction nucleotides: 6. Germline values: CDR1 SNHLY, CDR2 FYNNEI. The chain's CDR3 is CASSPDRSSNTGELFF. CDR3 sequence (DNA): TGTGCCAGCAGTCCGGACAGGTCCTCGAACACCGGGGAGCTGTTTTTT. Supplemented by reference TRBV2 and TRBJ2-2, the full variable domain reads EPEVTQTPSHQVTQMGQEVILRCVPISNHLYFYWYRQILGQKVEFLVSFYNNEISEKSEIFDDQFSVERPDGSNFTLKIRSTKLEDSAMYFCASSPDRSSNTGELFFGEGSRLTVL.

Written as DNA, the CDR3 is TGTGCCAGCACCTTGATGCCGGGACTAGCGGGAGGAAAGGGAGAGACCCAGTACTTC. Amino acid sequence: CASTLMPGLAGGKGETQYF. V and J are TRBV6-1 and TRBJ2-5; TRBD2 matches 15 bases. Trimming removed 7 bases from V and 4 bases from J; junction bases left unmatched: 16. The CDR3 extends over 19 amino acids. Germline V gene lookup returns CDR1 MNHNS and CDR2 SASEGT.

This clonotype was counted only a few times. CDR3 residues: CSVVRTPDYGYTF. The CDR3 region has the DNA TGCAGCGTTGTAAGGACCCCGGACTATGGCTACACCTTC. The chain combines TRBV29-1 with TRBJ1-2; unclear D gene. This CDR3 spans 13 amino acids. Germline V gene sequence: CDR1 SQVTM, CDR2 ANQGSEA. V was cut by 4 bases and J by 3 bases, with 12 bases left in between.

The chain has TRBV15 and TRBJ2-3; D is unresolved. The CDR3 is made up of 13 amino acids. Deletions cut 0 bases from V and 5 bases from J, with 6 bases between. Per germline, CDR1 LNHNV and CDR2 YYDKDF (reference sequence). The CDR3 DNA reads TGTGCCACCAGCAGAGAGTGGAGAGATACGCAGTATTTT. This sequence encodes CATSREWRDTQYF.

The sample holds many counts of this clonotype. This sequence joins TRBV12-3 or TRBV12-4 and TRBJ2-5; a weak D match, TRBD2 (6 bases). Trimming shortened V by 5 bases and J by 4 bases, and 11 bases separated the two germline ends. The CDR3 runs 13 residues. The CDR3 is CASSLGAGETQYF. The CDR3 coding sequence is TGTGCCAGCAGTCTTGGAGCGGGAGAGACCCAGTACTTC.

The table lists this clonotype with a few counts. The DNA for the CDR3 is TGTGCCAGCAGTTTATTCAGGGGGGGTCAAGATACGCAGTATTTT. Amino acid sequence: CASSLFRGGQDTQYF. V gene TRBV27 combines with J gene TRBJ2-3; possibly TRBD1 or TRBD2 for D (7 bases each). The CDR3 runs 15 residues. Between the trimmed V and J ends, which lost 1 base and 5 bases, there was a span of 13 bases. Germline V gene lookup returns CDR1 MNHEY and CDR2 SMNVEV (reference sequence).

At least ten counts were recorded for this clonotype. The chain uses TRBV2 and TRBJ2-3; 7 bases align to TRBD1. After removal of 5 bases from V and 2 bases from J, the junction contained 7 bases not matched to a gene. From germline, CDR1 is SNHLY and CDR2 FYNNEI. The CDR3 runs to 15 residues. The CDR3 is CASSLQGVTTDTQYF. The CDR3 DNA follows: TGTGCCAGCAGTCTTCAGGGGGTCACCACAGATACGCAGTATTTT.

This clonotype was seen only a few times. V and J are TRBV6-1 and TRBJ2-7, with a possible D match to TRBD1 (5 bases). V lost 5 bases and J 2 bases, leaving 19 bases between the germline ends. Germline lookup yields CDR1 MNHNS and CDR2 SASEGT. There are 16 residues in the CDR3. The DNA of the CDR3 is TGTGCCAGCAGTAAGTTCGCACAGGTTGGCCCCTACGAGCAGTACGTC. The encoded protein is CASSKFAQVGPYEQYV.

CDR3 loop: CASSPVGATQPQHF. The CDR3, as DNA: TGTGCCAGCAGCCCCGTAGGGGCTACTCAGCCCCAGCATTTT. This chain links TRBV7-2 with TRBJ1-5; weak D call: TRBD1 (5 bases). The CDR3 totals 14 residues. Germline V gene sequence: CDR1 SGHTA, CDR2 FQGNSA. V shed 5 bases and J shed 6 bases, with 14 bases lying between them.

A few counts support this clonotype. The chain uses TRBV10-1 and TRBJ1-2; no clear D gene. The CDR3 contains 13 residues. The germline V and J ends were trimmed by 1 base and 4 bases, with 7 bases remaining between them. Germline loops: CDR1 WNHNN, CDR2 SYGVQD (reference sequence). CDR3 sequence (DNA): TGCGCCAGCAGTGAGTTAGTCGGCTATGGCTACACCTTC. Protein: CASSELVGYGYTF.

V gene TRBV29-1 combines with J gene TRBJ1-4; D unclear. The CDR3 runs to 13 residues. Trimming removed 4 bases at V and 4 bases at J, with 10 bases between. The germline gives CDR1 SQVTM, CDR2 ANQGSEA. CDR3 DNA: TGCAGCGTTGCTAAGGCAATTAATGAAAAACTGTTTTTT. It encodes CSVAKAINEKLFF.

The table lists this clonotype with a few counts. The chain has TRBV3-1 and TRBJ2-2, with a possible D match to TRBD2 (6 bases). Per germline, CDR1 LGHDT and CDR2 YNNKEL (reference sequence). Trimming took 5 bases from V and 7 from J, leaving 17 bases between them. CDR3 length equals 15 residues. The CDR3 reads CASSLSGGGFGELFF. The CDR3 DNA reads TGTGCCAGCAGCTTGAGTGGGGGAGGCTTCGGGGAGCTGTTTTTT. Full variable domain (remainder filled in from reference TRBV3-1 and TRBJ2-2): DTAVSQTPKYLVTQMGNDKSIKCEQNLGHDTMYWYKQDSKKFLKIMFSYNNKELIINETVPNRFSPKSPDKAHLNLHINSLELGDSAVYFCASSLSGGGFGELFFGEGSRLTVL.

The sample holds a few counts of this clonotype. The rearrangement uses TRBV7-9 and TRBJ2-7; D call uncertain. This CDR3 contains 14 residues. V dropped 2 bases and J dropped 2 bases, with 10 bases sitting between them. CDR1 is SEHNR and CDR2 is FQNEAQ in the germline V gene (reference sequence). CDR3 nucleotide sequence: TGTGCCAGCAGCTTAACTACCCGAACCTACGAGCAGTACTTC. Encoded protein: CASSLTTRTYEQYF.

This clonotype has a count of ten or more. The chain carries TRBV15 and TRBJ2-2; 8 bases map to TRBD2. Germline CDR1 LNHNV, CDR2 YYDKDF (reference sequence). CDR3 length: 16 residues. The junction had 7 bases not matched to a gene; V was cut back by 3 bases and J by 4 bases. CDR3 protein: CATSSPVAGPTGELFF. In DNA, the CDR3 is TGTGCCACCAGCAGCCCAGTAGCGGGACCCACCGGGGAGCTGTTTTTT.